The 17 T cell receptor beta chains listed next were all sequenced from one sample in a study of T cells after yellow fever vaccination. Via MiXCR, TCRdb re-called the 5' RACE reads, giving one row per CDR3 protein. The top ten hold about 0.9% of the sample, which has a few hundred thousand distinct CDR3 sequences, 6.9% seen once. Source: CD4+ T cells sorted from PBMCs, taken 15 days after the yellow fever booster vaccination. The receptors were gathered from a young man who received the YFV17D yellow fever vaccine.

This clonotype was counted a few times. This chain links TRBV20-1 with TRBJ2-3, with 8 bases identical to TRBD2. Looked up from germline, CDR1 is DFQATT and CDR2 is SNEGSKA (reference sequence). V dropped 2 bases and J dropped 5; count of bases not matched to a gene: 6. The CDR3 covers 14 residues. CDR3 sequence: CSARPSGGVDTQYF. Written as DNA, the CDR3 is TGCAGTGCTAGACCTTCGGGAGGGGTAGATACGCAGTATTTT.

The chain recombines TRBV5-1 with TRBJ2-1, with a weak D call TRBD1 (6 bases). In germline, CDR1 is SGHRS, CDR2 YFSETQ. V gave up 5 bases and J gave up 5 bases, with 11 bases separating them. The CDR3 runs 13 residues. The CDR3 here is CASSYGQNNEQFF. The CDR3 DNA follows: TGCGCCAGCAGTTATGGACAGAACAATGAGCAGTTCTTC. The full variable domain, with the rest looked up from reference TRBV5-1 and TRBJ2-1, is KAGVTQTPRYLIKTRGQQVTLSCSPISGHRSVSWYQQTPGQGLQFLFEYFSETQRNKGNFPGRFSGRQFSNSRSEMNVSTLELGDSALYLCASSYGQNNEQFFGPGTRLTVL.

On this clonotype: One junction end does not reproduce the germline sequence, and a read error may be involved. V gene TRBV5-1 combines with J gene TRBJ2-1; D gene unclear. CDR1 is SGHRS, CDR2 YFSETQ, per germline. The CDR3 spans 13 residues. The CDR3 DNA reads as TGCGCCTCGTCCGCGAGCTCCTACAATGAGCAGTCCTTC. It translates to CASSASSYNEQSF.

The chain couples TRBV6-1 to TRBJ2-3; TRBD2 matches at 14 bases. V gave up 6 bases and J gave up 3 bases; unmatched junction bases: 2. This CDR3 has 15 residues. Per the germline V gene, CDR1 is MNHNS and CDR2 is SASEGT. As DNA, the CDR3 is TGTGCCAGCAGGACTAGCGGGAGGGGTACAGATACGCAGTATTTT. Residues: CASRTSGRGTDTQYF.

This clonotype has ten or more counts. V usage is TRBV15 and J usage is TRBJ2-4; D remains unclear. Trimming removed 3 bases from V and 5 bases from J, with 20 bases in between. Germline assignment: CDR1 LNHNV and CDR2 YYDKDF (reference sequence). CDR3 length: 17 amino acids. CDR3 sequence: CATSSRTPAGRENIQYF. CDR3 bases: TGTGCCACCAGCAGCCGCACGCCAGCAGGCCGGGAAAACATTCAGTACTTC.

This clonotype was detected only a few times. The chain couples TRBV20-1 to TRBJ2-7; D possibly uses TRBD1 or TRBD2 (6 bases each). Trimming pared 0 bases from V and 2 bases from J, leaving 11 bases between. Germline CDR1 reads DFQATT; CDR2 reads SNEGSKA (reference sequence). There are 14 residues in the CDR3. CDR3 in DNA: TGCAGTGCTAGAGATGGGGGGCTGACCTACGAGCAGTACTTC. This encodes CSARDGGLTYEQYF.

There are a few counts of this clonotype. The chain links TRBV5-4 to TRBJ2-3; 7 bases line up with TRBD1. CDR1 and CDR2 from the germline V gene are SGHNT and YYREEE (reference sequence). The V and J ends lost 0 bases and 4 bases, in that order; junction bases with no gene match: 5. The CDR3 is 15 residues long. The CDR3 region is CASSLAGQVSDTQYF. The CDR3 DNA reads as TGTGCCAGCAGCTTGGCTGGACAGGTCTCAGATACGCAGTATTTT.

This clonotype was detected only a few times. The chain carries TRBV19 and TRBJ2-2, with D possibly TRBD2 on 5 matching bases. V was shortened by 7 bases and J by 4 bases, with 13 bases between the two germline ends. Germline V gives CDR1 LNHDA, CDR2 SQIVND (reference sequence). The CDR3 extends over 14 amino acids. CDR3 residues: CASISDGVTGELFF. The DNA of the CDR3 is TGTGCCAGTATCTCAGACGGGGTCACCGGGGAGCTGTTTTTT.

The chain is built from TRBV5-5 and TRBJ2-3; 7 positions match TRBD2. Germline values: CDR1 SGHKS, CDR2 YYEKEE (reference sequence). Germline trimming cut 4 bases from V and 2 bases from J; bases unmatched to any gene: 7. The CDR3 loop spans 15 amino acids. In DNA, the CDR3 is TGTGCCAGCAGCAAACTAAGCGGGGACACAGATACGCAGTATTTT. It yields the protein CASSKLSGDTDTQYF.

CDR3 sequence: CASSLRLAAGNEQFF. In DNA, the CDR3 is TGTGCCAGCAGCTTAAGGCTAGCGGCTGGGAATGAGCAGTTCTTC. This chain links TRBV7-3 with TRBJ2-1; TRBD2 matches 7 bases. Germline CDR1 SGHTA, CDR2 FQGTGA. The CDR3 has 15 residues. V was clipped by 1 base and J by 7 bases; unmatched bases: 7. Together with reference TRBV7-3 and TRBJ2-1, the CDR3 gives the full variable domain: GAGVSQTPSNKVTEKGKYVELRCDPISGHTALYWYRQSLGQGPEFLIYFQGTGAADDSGLPNDRFFAVRPEGSVSTLKIQRTERGDSAVYLCASSLRLAAGNEQFFGPGTRLTVL.

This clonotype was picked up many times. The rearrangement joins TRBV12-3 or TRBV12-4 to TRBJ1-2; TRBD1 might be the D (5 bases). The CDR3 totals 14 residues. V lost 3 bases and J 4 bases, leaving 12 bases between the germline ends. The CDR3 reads CASSFLRGVYGYTF. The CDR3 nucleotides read TGTGCCAGCAGTTTCCTACGAGGGGTCTATGGCTACACCTTC.

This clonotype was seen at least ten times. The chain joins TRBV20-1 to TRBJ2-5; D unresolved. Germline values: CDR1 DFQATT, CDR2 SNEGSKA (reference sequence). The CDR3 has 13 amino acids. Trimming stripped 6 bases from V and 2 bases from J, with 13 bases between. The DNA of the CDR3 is TGCAGTGCCACACGGGCGGATCAAGAGACCCAGTACTTC. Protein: CSATRADQETQYF.

CDR3 bases: TGTGCCATCAGTGGGACAGGGGGAGGCGAGCAGTACTTC. Encoded protein: CAISGTGGGEQYF. This chain connects TRBV10-3 to TRBJ2-7; 10 bases line up with TRBD1. This CDR3 is 13 amino acids long. Germline CDR1 reads ENHRY; CDR2 reads SYGVKD. After removal of 4 bases from V and 6 bases from J, the junction contained 3 bases not matched to a gene.

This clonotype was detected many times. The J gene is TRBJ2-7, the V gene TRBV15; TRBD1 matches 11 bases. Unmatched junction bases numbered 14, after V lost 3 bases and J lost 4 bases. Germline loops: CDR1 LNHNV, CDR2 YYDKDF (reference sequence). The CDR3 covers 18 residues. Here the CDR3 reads CATSRENPGTGGRYEQYF. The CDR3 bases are TGTGCCACCAGCAGGGAAAACCCCGGGACAGGGGGTAGGTACGAGCAGTACTTC.

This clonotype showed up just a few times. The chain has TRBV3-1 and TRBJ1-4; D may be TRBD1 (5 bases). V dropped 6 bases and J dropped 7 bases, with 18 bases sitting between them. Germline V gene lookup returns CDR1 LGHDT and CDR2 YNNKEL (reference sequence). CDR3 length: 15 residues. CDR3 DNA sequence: TGTGCCAGCAGTCTCTCTGGGTCTGGGGGTGAAAAACTGTTTTTT. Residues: CASSLSGSGGEKLFF.

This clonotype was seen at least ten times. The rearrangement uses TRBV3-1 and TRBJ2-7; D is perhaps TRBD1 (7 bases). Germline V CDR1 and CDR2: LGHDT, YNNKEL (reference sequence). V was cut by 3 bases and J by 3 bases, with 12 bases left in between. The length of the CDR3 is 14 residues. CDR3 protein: CASSHRGELYEQYF. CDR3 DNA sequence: TGTGCCAGCAGCCACAGGGGGGAACTCTACGAGCAGTACTTC.

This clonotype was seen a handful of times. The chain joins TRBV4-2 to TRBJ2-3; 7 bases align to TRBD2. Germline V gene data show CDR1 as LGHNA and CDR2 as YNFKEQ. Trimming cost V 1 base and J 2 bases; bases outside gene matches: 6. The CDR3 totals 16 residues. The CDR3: CASSQASGGNTDTQYF. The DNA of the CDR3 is TGTGCCAGCAGCCAAGCTAGCGGTGGCAACACAGATACGCAGTATTTT.